This record concerns one T cell receptor (beta chain) sequence. Assay: immunoSEQ multiplex PCR; the TCRdb copy retains only in-frame clones and omits some. This sample has approximately 190,000 clones, with about 81% found just once. The sample belongs to a study of blood T cell repertoires in COVID-19. Study-level information: Acute and convalescent COVID-19 specimens originated in the United States, Italy and Spain.

V was trimmed by 2 bases and J by 1 base, leaving 6 bases between them. The germline V gene has CDR1 MDHEN and CDR2 SYDVKM. The CDR3 spans 15 residues. The clonotype originates from a woman aged 55-75 years with COVID-19, enrolled during active disease. Sequencing was carried out using peripheral blood. The V and J genes are TRBV28 and TRBJ2-6; D is perhaps TRBD1 (5 bases). This chain's CDR3 is CASSLAGSGANVLTF. The CDR3, as DNA: TGTGCCAGCAGTTTAGCAGGGTCTGGGGCCAACGTCCTGACTTTC.